The entry that follows covers one T cell receptor (beta chain) sequence. Produced via immunoSEQ multiplex PCR; TCRdb's table is partial and in-frame only. The data contain about 64,000 clones, more than 80% of them singletons. The data derive from a study of blood T cell repertoires in COVID-19. CDR3 length: 13 residues. The germline V gene has CDR1 LGHDT and CDR2 YNNKEL (reference sequence). Trimming cost V 3 bases and J 5 bases, with 10 bases left between them. This clonotype was obtained from a man older than 75 with acute or convalescent COVID-19. The sample taken for sequencing was peripheral blood. The J gene is TRBJ1-2, the V gene TRBV3-1 (or the pseudogene TRBV3-2), with a tentative D call TRBD1 (5 bases). The CDR3 is CASSQLQDYGYTF. As DNA, the CDR3 is TGTGCCAGCAGCCAGTTACAGGATTATGGCTACACCTTC.